This T cell receptor beta chain was obtained from a study of monozygotic twins with inflammatory bowel disease. TCRdb reprocessed the 5' RACE reads, with one entry per CDR3 protein and no DNA. This specimen shows about 170,000 distinct CDR3 sequences; the ten leading clones hold 2.8%. Specimen: blood. The clonotype comes from a human donor with ulcerative colitis or Crohn's disease, or a healthy co-twin of an affected twin (not recorded which).

The chain's CDR3 is CASNGKPTAGANVLTF. The J gene is TRBJ2-6, the V gene TRBV7-9. Germline V CDR1 and CDR2: SEHNR, FQNEAQ (reference sequence). The CDR3 runs to 16 residues.